This TCR beta chain is from a study of molecular identifiers for immune sequencing clone quantification. TCRdb reprocessed the PCR reads with MiXCR, giving one entry per CDR3 protein. Of hundreds of thousands of distinct CDR3 sequences in the sample, roughly 25% were seen once. This clonotype was detected ten times or more. The CDR3 sequence is 16 residues long. The germline CDR1 and CDR2 sequences are SQVTM and ANQGSEA. The trim removed 6 bases at V and 0 bases at J, leaving 9 bases unmatched. The rearrangement joins TRBV29-1 to TRBJ1-2; TRBD1 aligns across 11 bases. The sample was naive CD8+ T cells from blood, with Jurkat cell RNA spiked in. Subset here: FACS-sorted CD8+CD4-CCR7+CD45RA+ naive T cells. The receptor was derived from a human donor in good health. Some libraries in this study had Jurkat cell RNA spiked in. CDR3 sequence: CSVTRDRGFSNYGYTF. The CDR3 bases are TGCAGCGTCACCCGGGACAGGGGGTTTTCTAACTATGGCTACACCTTC. Together with reference TRBV29-1 and TRBJ1-2, the CDR3 gives the full variable domain: SAVISQKPSRDICQRGTSLTIQCQVDSQVTMMFWYRQQPGQSLTLIATANQGSEATYESGFVIDKFPISRPNLTFSTLTVSNMSPEDSSIYLCSVTRDRGFSNYGYTFGSGTRLTVV.